Each of the 27 T cell receptor beta chains below was sequenced from the same sample in a study of blood T cell repertoires in COVID-19. Method: immunoSEQ multiplex PCR; TCRdb's copy keeps in-frame clones and lacks some. Counted here are 220,000 or so clones, 90% to 95% occurring once; the ten biggest clones make up over 0.75%. The sequencing sample was made of peripheral blood. These TCRs come from a man between 60 and 70 years old with COVID-19, enrolled during active disease.

This clone was found once. The V and J genes are TRBV5-1 and TRBJ1-1; 7 bases match TRBD1. With V trimmed by 0 bases and J by 6 bases, 8 bases remained unmatched. Germline-derived CDR1 and CDR2 are SGHRS and YFSETQ. The CDR3 loop spans 15 amino acids. The CDR3 region is CASSLGTGRGAEAFF. CDR3 coding DNA: TGCGCCAGCAGCTTGGGGACAGGAAGGGGGGCTGAAGCTTTCTTT.

The chain combines TRBV5-1 with TRBJ2-7; 8 bases match TRBD1. The trim removed 0 bases at V and 8 bases at J, leaving 7 bases unmatched. This CDR3 contains 14 residues. CDR1 SGHRS and CDR2 YFSETQ come from the germline V gene. CDR3 nucleotide sequence: TGCGCCAGCAGCTTGGAGGCGCAGGGGGCAAAGCAGTACTTC. Translated, it gives CASSLEAQGAKQYF.

This clone has only one observation. The chain uses TRBV11-1 and TRBJ1-1; 11 bases agree with TRBD1. Germline assignment: CDR1 SGHAT and CDR2 FQDESV (reference sequence). This CDR3 is built from 14 residues. Trimming cost V 5 bases and J 7 bases; bases outside gene matches: 6. The CDR3 region has the DNA TGTGCCAGCAGCGTCGGACAGGGGGCCCTTGAAGCTTTCTTT. This encodes CASSVGQGALEAFF. Supplemented by reference TRBV11-1 and TRBJ1-1, the full variable domain reads EAEVAQSPRYKITEKSQAVAFWCDPISGHATLYWYRQILGQGPELLVQFQDESVVDDSQLPKDRFSAERLKGVDSTLKIQPAELGDSAMYLCASSVGQGALEAFFGQGTRLTVV.

The chain recombines TRBV7-2 with TRBJ2-1; D ambiguous. The CDR3 sequence is 11 residues long. Per the germline V gene, CDR1 is SGHTA and CDR2 is FQGNSA. V was cut by 1 base and J by 10 bases, with 5 bases left in between. CDR3 loop: CASSLGAEQFF. CDR3 sequence (DNA): TGTGCCAGCAGCTTAGGGGCAGAGCAGTTCTTC.

The chain couples TRBV7-6 to TRBJ2-7; TRBD2 agrees at 8 bases. V was pared by 5 bases and J by 0 bases, with 6 bases of the junction left unmatched. Germline V gene data show CDR1 as SGHVS and CDR2 as FNYEAQ. The CDR3 has 15 residues. The CDR3, as DNA: TGTGCCAGCAGCCCCCGGGGGGGGAGCTCCTACGAGCAGTACTTC. Translating gives CASSPRGGSSYEQYF.

The rearrangement links TRBV7-2 to TRBJ2-1; TRBD1 matches at 9 bases. CDR3 length equals 17 residues. Germline CDR1 and CDR2: SGHTA and FQGNSA. The V and J ends lost 0 bases and 3 bases, in that order; junction bases with no gene match: 6. This CDR3 is CASSLAARQGGYNEQFF. The CDR3 DNA is TGTGCCAGCAGCTTAGCGGCCCGACAGGGGGGCTACAATGAGCAGTTCTTC.

Notes on this clone: The sample carries other DNA sequences with the same CDR3. V and J are TRBV30 and TRBJ1-6; 8 positions agree with TRBD1. The CDR3 totals 13 residues. V dropped 1 base and J dropped 7; count of bases not matched to a gene: 0. Germline CDR1 GTSNPN, CDR2 SVGIG (reference sequence). CDR3 nucleotides: TGTGCCTGGAGTGGGACAGGGAATTCACCCCTCCACTTT. Protein: CAWSGTGNSPLHF. Supplemented by reference TRBV30 and TRBJ1-6, the full variable domain reads SQTIHQWPATLVQPVGSPLSLECTVEGTSNPNLYWYRQAAGRGLQLLFYSVGIGQISSEVPQNLSASRPQDRQFILSSKKLLLSDSGFYLCAWSGTGNSPLHFGNGTRLTVT.

This chain connects TRBV7-6 to TRBJ2-2; a weak D match, TRBD2 (6 bases). V lost 5 bases and J lost 6, with 25 bases in between. The CDR3 has 18 amino acids. Germline lookup yields CDR1 SGHVS and CDR2 FNYEAQ. The CDR3 spells CASSLLAADSRVPGELFF. CDR3 nucleotides: TGTGCCAGCAGCCTTTTAGCGGCCGACTCAAGGGTCCCCGGGGAGCTGTTTTTT.

J is TRBJ2-1 and V is TRBV5-1; 8 bases are a match to TRBD2. The CDR3 contains 18 residues. J was trimmed by 7 bases and V by 1 base; bases with no gene match: 16. Germline V gives CDR1 SGHRS, CDR2 YFSETQ. The CDR3 here is CASSLRVGGAGGQNEQFF. In DNA, the CDR3 is TGCGCCAGCAGCTTGCGAGTTGGCGGGGCGGGAGGACAAAATGAGCAGTTCTTC.

This clone occurred once. The chain is built from TRBV27 and TRBJ1-1; 7 nucleotides line up with TRBD1. Germline V gene lookup returns CDR1 MNHEY and CDR2 SMNVEV (reference sequence). V trimming: 6 bases; J trimming: 1 base; junction bases outside the gene matches: 8. The CDR3 spans 15 residues. The CDR3 is CASSQMGDRNTEAFF. For the CDR3, the DNA is TGTGCCAGCAGCCAAATGGGGGACAGGAACACTGAAGCTTTCTTT.

The chain recombines TRBV27 with TRBJ2-2; 9 nucleotides line up with TRBD2. Losses at the gene ends were 8 bases for V and 3 bases for J; bases not matched to a gene: 10. This CDR3 has 16 amino acids. The germline V gene has CDR1 MNHEY and CDR2 SMNVEV (reference sequence). CDR3 sequence: CASATGLAPHTGELFF. CDR3 nucleotide sequence: TGTGCCAGCGCCACGGGACTAGCCCCTCACACCGGGGAGCTGTTTTTT.

The chain has TRBV5-8 and TRBJ2-1; 11 bases agree with TRBD2. The CDR3 has 15 residues. Germline CDR1 reads SGHTS; CDR2 reads YDEGEE. J gave up 2 bases and V 7 bases, and 5 bases lay outside the gene matches. CDR3 coding DNA: TGTGCCAGCCGCCAACTAGCGGGAGCCTACAATGAGCAGTTCTTC. Amino acid sequence: CASRQLAGAYNEQFF.

The chain has TRBV18 and TRBJ2-7, with D possibly being TRBD2 (5 bases). Germline V CDR1 and CDR2: KGHSH, LQKENI. Trimming took off 0 bases at V and 0 bases at J, with 9 bases between the two ends. The CDR3 has 15 amino acids. CDR3 loop: CASSPPSVSSYEQYF. DNA for the CDR3: TGTGCCAGCTCACCACCTAGCGTTAGCTCCTACGAGCAGTACTTC.

V and J are TRBV5-4 and TRBJ1-1, with TRBD1 as a possible D gene (5 bases). Germline assignment: CDR1 SGHNT and CDR2 YYREEE (reference sequence). The CDR3 runs 18 residues. V was trimmed by 1 base and J by 0 bases, leaving 19 bases between them. The CDR3 DNA sequence: TGTGCCAGCAGCTTGCATCCCGCCAGGGAAGGGTTGAACACTGAAGCTTTCTTT. Its protein is CASSLHPAREGLNTEAFF.

V and J are TRBV7-8 and TRBJ1-4, with D unresolved. CDR1 SGHVS and CDR2 FQNEAQ come from the germline V gene. Trimming removed 3 bases at V and 5 bases at J, with 10 bases between. The CDR3 is 14 amino acids. Written as DNA, the CDR3 is TGTGCCAGCAGCTTTCCGGGGAGGAATGAAAAACTGTTTTTT. Its translation: CASSFPGRNEKLFF.

The CDR3 loop is CASSIRTGRNEKLFF. The CDR3 bases are TGTGCCAGTAGTATTCGAACAGGGCGGAACGAAAAACTGTTTTTT. J is TRBJ1-4 and V is TRBV19; perhaps TRBD1 as D (6 bases). Germline CDR1 reads LNHDA; CDR2 reads SQIVND (reference sequence). CDR3 length: 15 residues. V was shortened by 3 bases and J by 8 bases, with 16 bases between the two germline ends. The full variable domain, completed using reference TRBV19 and TRBJ1-4, is DGGITQSPKYLFRKEGQNVTLSCEQNLNHDAMYWYRQDPGQGLRLIYYSQIVNDFQKGDIAEGYSVSREKKESFPLTVTSAQKNPTAFYLCASSIRTGRNEKLFFGSGTQLSVL.

The V gene is TRBV4-1, the J gene TRBJ1-5; D may be TRBD1 (5 bases). CDR3 size: 15 residues. The V gene lost 0 bases and the J gene lost 4 bases, with 10 bases spanning the gap. CDR1 MGHRA and CDR2 YSYEKL come from the germline V gene. The CDR3 region has the DNA TGCGCCAGCAGCCAAGATATGGCAGGGAATCAGCCCCAGCATTTT. Protein sequence: CASSQDMAGNQPQHF.

In this sample, this clone turned up once. The chain uses TRBV6-1 and TRBJ2-5; 11 bases align to TRBD2. The CDR3 has 21 residues. V lost 1 base and J lost 1; bases outside the gene matches: 17. Germline V gives CDR1 MNHNS, CDR2 SASEGT. The CDR3 DNA reads TGTGCCAGCAGTGAAGACACCCCAGCCTTACTAGCGGGGGAGGTCCAAGAGACCCAGTACTTC. Translated: CASSEDTPALLAGEVQETQYF.

The V gene is TRBV7-2, the J gene TRBJ2-7; the D gene is possibly TRBD1 (6 bases). This CDR3 has 16 residues. Trimming left V 5 bases short and J 3 bases short, with 20 bases between. Per germline, CDR1 SGHTA and CDR2 FQGNSA. As DNA, the CDR3 is TGTGCCAGCAGCCGGTCACAGGGATCGACCTTCTACGAGCAGTACTTC. It specifies CASSRSQGSTFYEQYF. The complete variable domain, with remaining parts taken from reference TRBV7-2 and TRBJ2-7, reads GAGVSQSPSNKVTEKGKDVELRCDPISGHTALYWYRQSLGQGLEFLIYFQGNSAPDKSGLPSDRFSAERTGGSVSTLTIQRTQQEDSAVYLCASSRSQGSTFYEQYFGPGTRLTVT.

The rearrangement links TRBV28 to TRBJ1-4; D might be TRBD1 (6 bases). CDR3 size: 14 residues. Germline loops: CDR1 MDHEN, CDR2 SYDVKM. The V gene lost 5 bases and the J gene lost 5 bases, with 12 bases spanning the gap. In DNA, the CDR3 is TGTGCCAGCAGTCTAACAGGGTACAATGAAAAACTGTTTTTT. Its translation is CASSLTGYNEKLFF.

V and J are TRBV30 and TRBJ1-5, with D maybe TRBD1 (5 bases). The length of the CDR3 is 13 residues. The V end lost 2 bases, the J end lost 4 bases, and 9 bases lay between the germline ends. Germline V gene lookup returns CDR1 GTSNPN and CDR2 SVGIG (reference sequence). The CDR3 DNA reads as TGTGCCTGGAGTAACGGGGGAAATCAGCCCCAGCATTTT. Translating it yields CAWSNGGNQPQHF.

The rearrangement joins TRBV18 to TRBJ2-2; D is perhaps TRBD2 (6 bases). Germline loops: CDR1 KGHSH, CDR2 LQKENI. V lost 3 bases, J lost 7 bases, and 18 bases lay in between. The CDR3 is 16 amino acids. DNA for the CDR3: TGTGCCAGCTCACCCCTGCCCGGGGGAGTGGACGGGGAGCTGTTTTTT. It specifies CASSPLPGGVDGELFF.

The chain is built from TRBV7-8 and TRBJ2-2; 11 nucleotides align to TRBD2. Per germline, CDR1 SGHVS and CDR2 FQNEAQ. The CDR3 is 21 residues long. V lost 2 bases to trimming and J lost 1 base; unmatched junction nucleotides: 15. The CDR3 bases are TGTGCCAGCAGCTTATGGGGAGGATCCGCTAGCGGGGGGCAGAACACCGGGGAGCTGTTTTTT. It yields the protein CASSLWGGSASGGQNTGELFF.

The J gene is TRBJ1-1, the V gene TRBV4-1; tentatively, D is TRBD1 (5 bases). This CDR3 has 14 amino acids. CDR1 and CDR2 from the germline V gene are MGHRA and YSYEKL. The V end lost 2 bases, the J end lost 2 bases, and 9 bases lay between the germline ends. CDR3 region: CASSQPQGNTEAFF. The CDR3 nucleotides are TGCGCCAGCAGCCAACCCCAGGGAAACACTGAAGCTTTCTTT.

This clone occurred a few times. The gene calls are TRBV3-1 (or the pseudogene TRBV3-2) and TRBJ1-2; possible D gene TRBD1, 6 bases. V was clipped by 3 bases and J by 7 bases, with 18 bases between them. The CDR3 is made up of 15 amino acids. Germline loops: CDR1 LGHDT, CDR2 YNNKEL (reference sequence). The CDR3 loop is CASSHDLQGMGGYTF. The CDR3 region has the DNA TGTGCCAGCAGCCACGATCTCCAGGGGATGGGTGGCTACACCTTC.

V gene TRBV7-8 combines with J gene TRBJ2-3; 9 bases fit TRBD2. Losses at the gene ends were 4 bases for V and 4 bases for J; bases not matched to a gene: 12. Germline-derived CDR1 and CDR2 are SGHVS and FQNEAQ. The CDR3 runs to 17 residues. CDR3 DNA sequence: TGTGCCAGCAGCTCGACGGGCCTAGCGGGGCAGGCAGATACGCAGTATTTT. It translates to CASSSTGLAGQADTQYF.

The chain couples TRBV6-6 to TRBJ2-7; 8 positions match TRBD1. With 2 bases clipped from V and 6 bases from J, the junction kept 0 bases outside the gene matches. CDR1 and CDR2 (germline): MNHNY, SVGAGI (reference sequence). CDR3 length: 12 amino acids. The CDR3 DNA is TGTGCCAGCAGTTACACAGGGGGCGAGCAGTACTTC. It translates to CASSYTGGEQYF.